These 16 T cell receptor beta chains were all obtained from the same sample, sequenced in a study of siplizumab effects on memory and regulatory T cells. The repertoire was sequenced with immunoSEQ multiplex PCR; TCRdb's copy has only in-frame clones and lacks some. The sample has roughly 120,000 clones, 92% seen once. Input material: CD4+ T cells sorted from blood. These TCRs come from a human donor in good health.

The chain combines TRBV7-3 with TRBJ2-1; a weak D match, TRBD1 (5 bases). CDR3 length: 19 residues. Trimming pared 1 base from V and 4 bases from J, leaving 23 bases between. Looked up from germline, CDR1 is SGHTA and CDR2 is FQGTGA. The chain's CDR3 is CASSLNYVGLQTTYNEQFF. As DNA, the CDR3 is TGTGCCAGCAGCTTAAACTACGTGGGGCTCCAAACAACTTACAATGAGCAGTTCTTC.

The gene calls are TRBV4-2 and TRBJ2-2; D is tentatively TRBD1 or TRBD2 (7 bases each). Trimming took 4 bases from V and 7 from J, leaving 16 bases between them. The length of the CDR3 is 15 residues. CDR1 LGHNA and CDR2 YNFKEQ come from the germline V gene. This CDR3 is CASSPGGVAYGELFF. CDR3 coding DNA: TGTGCCAGCAGCCCAGGGGGGGTGGCTTACGGGGAGCTGTTTTTT.

The V call is TRBV6-5, the J call TRBJ1-2; no firm D call. This CDR3 comprises 12 residues. The germline V gene has CDR1 MNHEY and CDR2 SVGAGI. The V end lost 6 bases, the J end lost 2 bases, and 7 bases lay between the germline ends. CDR3 DNA sequence: TGTGCCAGCAGCCAGATGAACTATGGCTACACCTTC. This codes for CASSQMNYGYTF.

The V and J genes are TRBV9 and TRBJ2-5; D call uncertain. V shed 0 bases and J shed 1 base, with 13 bases lying between them. This CDR3 is built from 16 residues. Germline CDR1 reads SGDLS; CDR2 reads YYNGEE. For the CDR3, the DNA is TGTGCCAGCAGCGTAGCGGGTTCGGGCGGCCAAGAGACCCAGTACTTC. Translated, it gives CASSVAGSGGQETQYF.

J is TRBJ2-7 and V is TRBV6-1; the D gene is possibly TRBD1 (5 bases). The CDR3 has 16 residues. V lost 2 bases and J 0 bases, leaving 14 bases between the germline ends. Germline values: CDR1 MNHNS, CDR2 SASEGT. This CDR3 reads CASSESRQGNSYEQYF. The CDR3 coding sequence is TGTGCCAGCAGTGAATCCCGCCAGGGTAACTCCTACGAGCAGTACTTC.

The V gene is TRBV28, the J gene TRBJ2-6, with a possible D match to TRBD1 (5 bases). The V gene lost 7 bases and the J gene lost 0 bases, with 13 bases spanning the gap. Per germline, CDR1 MDHEN and CDR2 SYDVKM. There are 16 residues in the CDR3. The CDR3 protein is CASISPGLSGANVLTF. In DNA form, the CDR3 reads TGTGCCAGCATTTCACCAGGGCTCTCTGGGGCCAACGTCCTGACTTTC.

This sequence joins TRBV7-6 and TRBJ2-1; D may be TRBD1 (6 bases). This CDR3 is 14 amino acids long. Per germline, CDR1 SGHVS and CDR2 FNYEAQ. V was cut by 1 base and J by 3 bases, with 7 bases left in between. DNA of the CDR3: TGTGCCAGCAGCTTAGGGACAGACTACAATGAGCAGTTCTTC. Protein sequence: CASSLGTDYNEQFF.

CDR3 sequence reads: CSVDEGRTEAFF. As DNA, the CDR3 is TGCAGCGTTGATGAAGGGAGGACTGAAGCTTTCTTT. The V gene is TRBV29-1, the J gene TRBJ1-1; D unclear. The CDR3 spans 12 residues. Germline CDR1 is SQVTM and CDR2 is ANQGSEA. Trimming cost V 3 bases and J 5 bases, with 10 bases left between them.

The chain uses TRBV2 and TRBJ2-7, with 7 bases aligning to TRBD1. The CDR3 is made up of 12 amino acids. V shed 4 bases and J 4 bases; nucleotides not matched to a gene: 1. The V gene's germline CDR1 is SNHLY and CDR2 FYNNEI. The CDR3 DNA reads TGTGCCAGCAGTGCACAGGGGTACGAGCAGTACTTC. It is translated as CASSAQGYEQYF.

V is TRBV7-8 and J is TRBJ1-1, with 7 bases aligning to TRBD1. The length of the CDR3 is 14 residues. Losses at the gene ends were 2 bases for V and 0 bases for J; bases not matched to a gene: 0. Germline assignment: CDR1 SGHVS and CDR2 FQNEAQ. CDR3 sequence reads: CASSLQGVNTEAFF. The CDR3 DNA follows: TGTGCCAGCAGCTTACAGGGGGTGAACACTGAAGCTTTCTTT.

The DNA for the CDR3 is TGTGCCAGCAGTGAACGGGTGGAGGGTTATGGCTACACCTTC. Its protein product is CASSERVEGYGYTF. J is TRBJ1-2 and V is TRBV6-1, with D unclear. Trimming took off 2 bases at V and 5 bases at J, with 12 bases between the two ends. CDR1 is MNHNS, CDR2 SASEGT, per germline. The CDR3 loop spans 14 amino acids.

The rearrangement links TRBV27 to TRBJ2-1, with D possibly being TRBD2 (7 bases). CDR3 length: 15 residues. V was cut by 2 bases and J by 9 bases, with 17 bases left in between. Germline V gene sequence: CDR1 MNHEY, CDR2 SMNVEV (reference sequence). The CDR3 sequence is CASSLNGGAVGEQFF. The DNA for the CDR3 is TGTGCCAGCAGTTTAAATGGGGGGGCGGTTGGTGAGCAGTTCTTC.

As DNA, the CDR3 is TGTGCCAGCGGGGACAGGGGGCTCGATCCTTCCTACGAGCAGTACTTC. Its translation: CASGDRGLDPSYEQYF. The rearrangement joins TRBV6-6 to TRBJ2-5; 12 nucleotides agree with TRBD1. The DNA end lines up better with TRBJ2-7; the J call may be wrong. The V gene's germline CDR1 is MNHNY and CDR2 SVGAGI (reference sequence). This CDR3 has 16 residues.

The chain joins TRBV6-5 to TRBJ1-2, with TRBD1 matching over 9 bases. V shed 2 bases, J shed 0 bases, and the junction held 4 bases outside the gene matches. The CDR3 has 16 residues. Germline CDR1 reads MNHEY; CDR2 reads SVGAGI. Here the CDR3 DNA reads TGTGCCAGCAGTTACGGACAGGGGCCCGCTAACTATGGCTACACCTTC. Its protein product is CASSYGQGPANYGYTF.

V is TRBV19 and J is TRBJ1-5; 9 bases line up with TRBD1. The germline CDR1 and CDR2 sequences are LNHDA and SQIVND (reference sequence). J was trimmed by 4 bases and V by 4 bases; bases with no gene match: 8. The length of the CDR3 is 16 residues. The CDR3 DNA sequence: TGTGCCAGTAGTACCCTGGGACAGGGTTCAAATCAGCCCCAGCATTTT. It is translated as CASSTLGQGSNQPQHF.

V is TRBV5-1 and J is TRBJ2-2, with TRBD2 matching over 12 bases. V gave up 4 bases and J gave up 5 bases; unmatched junction bases: 3. Germline lookup yields CDR1 SGHRS and CDR2 YFSETQ. The length of the CDR3 is 15 residues. DNA of the CDR3: TGCGCCAGCAGCCTAACTAGCGGGAGGACCGGGGAGCTGTTTTTT. Translation gives CASSLTSGRTGELFF.